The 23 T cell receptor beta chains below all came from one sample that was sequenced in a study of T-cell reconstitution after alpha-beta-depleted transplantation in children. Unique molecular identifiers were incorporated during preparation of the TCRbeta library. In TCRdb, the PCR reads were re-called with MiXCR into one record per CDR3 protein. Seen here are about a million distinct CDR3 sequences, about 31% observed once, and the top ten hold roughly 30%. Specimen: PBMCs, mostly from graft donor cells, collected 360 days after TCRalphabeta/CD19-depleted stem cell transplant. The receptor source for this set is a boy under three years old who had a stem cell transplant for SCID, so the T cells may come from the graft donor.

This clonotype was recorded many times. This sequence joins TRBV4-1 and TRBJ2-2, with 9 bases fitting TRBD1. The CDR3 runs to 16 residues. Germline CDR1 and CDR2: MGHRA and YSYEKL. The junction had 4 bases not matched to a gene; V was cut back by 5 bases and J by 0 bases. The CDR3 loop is CASSFRDRANTGELFF. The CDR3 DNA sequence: TGCGCCAGCAGCTTCCGGGACAGGGCGAACACCGGGGAGCTGTTTTTT.

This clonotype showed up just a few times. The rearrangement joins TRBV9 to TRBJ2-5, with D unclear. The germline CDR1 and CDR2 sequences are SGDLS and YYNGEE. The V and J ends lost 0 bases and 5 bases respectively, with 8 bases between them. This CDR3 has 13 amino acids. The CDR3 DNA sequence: TGTGCCAGCAGCGTAGGACTCCTGGAGACCCAGTACTTC. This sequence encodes CASSVGLLETQYF.

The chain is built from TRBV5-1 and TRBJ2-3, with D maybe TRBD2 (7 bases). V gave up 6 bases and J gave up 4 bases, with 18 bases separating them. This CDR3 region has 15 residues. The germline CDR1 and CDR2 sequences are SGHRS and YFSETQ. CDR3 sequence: CASKLAGAGADTQYF. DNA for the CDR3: TGCGCCAGCAAATTGGCGGGGGCCGGGGCAGATACGCAGTATTTT.

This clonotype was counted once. CDR3 loop: CASTGSGTEPFF. The CDR3 DNA follows: TGTGCCAGCACCGGGTCCGGGACAGAACCTTTCTTT. The chain carries TRBV5-5 and TRBJ1-1, with TRBD1 matching over 7 bases. The length of the CDR3 is 12 residues. The V and J ends lost 6 bases and 12 bases, in that order; junction bases with no gene match: 11. Germline assignment: CDR1 SGHKS and CDR2 YYEKEE (reference sequence). Drawing the rest from reference TRBV5-5 and TRBJ1-1, the complete variable domain is DAGVTQSPTHLIKTRGQQVTLRCSPISGHKSVSWYQQVLGQGPQFIFQYYEKEERGRGNFPDRFSARQFPNYSSELNVNALLLGDSALYLCASTGSGTEPFFGQGTRLTVV.

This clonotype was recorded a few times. Written as DNA, the CDR3 is TGTGCCAGCAGCCAAGACGTATACAGGGGGCATACAGATACGCAGTATTTT. Amino acids: CASSQDVYRGHTDTQYF. This rearrangement joins TRBV4-2 to TRBJ2-3; 9 nucleotides match TRBD1. Germline assignment: CDR1 LGHNA and CDR2 YNFKEQ. The CDR3 runs 17 residues. With 0 bases clipped from V and 3 bases from J, the junction kept 7 bases outside the gene matches.

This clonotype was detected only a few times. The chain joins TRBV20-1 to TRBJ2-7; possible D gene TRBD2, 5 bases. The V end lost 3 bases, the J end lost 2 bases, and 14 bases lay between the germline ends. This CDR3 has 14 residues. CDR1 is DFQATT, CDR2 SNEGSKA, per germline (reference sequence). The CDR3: CSARSGFRPYEQYF. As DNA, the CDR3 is TGCAGTGCTAGGTCGGGGTTTCGTCCCTACGAGCAGTACTTC.

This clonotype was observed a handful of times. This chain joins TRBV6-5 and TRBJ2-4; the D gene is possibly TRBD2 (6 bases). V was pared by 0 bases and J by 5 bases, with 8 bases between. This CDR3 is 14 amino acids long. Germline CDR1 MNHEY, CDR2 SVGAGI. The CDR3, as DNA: TGTGCCAGCAGTTACTCAGGGACTCAAAACATTCAGTACTTC. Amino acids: CASSYSGTQNIQYF.

CDR3 coding DNA: TGCGCCAGCAGCTTGGGGGACGGCCCAAGCACAGATACGCAGTATTTT. As protein: CASSLGDGPSTDTQYF. The chain employs TRBV5-1 and TRBJ2-3, with D perhaps matching TRBD1 or TRBD2 (5 bases each). CDR1 and CDR2 (germline): SGHRS, YFSETQ. This CDR3 region has 16 residues. Trimming took off 0 bases at V and 0 bases at J, with 11 bases between the two ends. The variable domain in full, completed from reference TRBV5-1 and TRBJ2-3, reads KAGVTQTPRYLIKTRGQQVTLSCSPISGHRSVSWYQQTPGQGLQFLFEYFSETQRNKGNFPGRFSGRQFSNSRSEMNVSTLELGDSALYLCASSLGDGPSTDTQYFGPGTRLTVL.

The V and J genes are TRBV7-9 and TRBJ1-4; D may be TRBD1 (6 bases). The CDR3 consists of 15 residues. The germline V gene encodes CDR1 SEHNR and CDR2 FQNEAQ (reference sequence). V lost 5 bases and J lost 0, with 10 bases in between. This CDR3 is CASSPRGTTNEKLFF. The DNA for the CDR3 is TGTGCCAGCAGCCCAAGGGGGACAACTAATGAAAAACTGTTTTTT.

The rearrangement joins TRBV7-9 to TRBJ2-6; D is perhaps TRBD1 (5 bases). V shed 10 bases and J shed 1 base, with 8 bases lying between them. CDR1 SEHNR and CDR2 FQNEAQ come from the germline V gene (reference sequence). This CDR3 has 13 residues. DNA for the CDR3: TGTGCCACCCCAGGGTCTGGGGCCAACGTCCTGACTTTC. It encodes CATPGSGANVLTF.

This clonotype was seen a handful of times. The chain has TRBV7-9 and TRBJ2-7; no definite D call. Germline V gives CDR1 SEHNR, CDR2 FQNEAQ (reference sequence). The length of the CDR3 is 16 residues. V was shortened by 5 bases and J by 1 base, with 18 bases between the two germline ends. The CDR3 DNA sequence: TGTGCCAGCAGCCAAACGGTCGGCATAAGGTCCTACGAGCAGTACTTC. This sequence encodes CASSQTVGIRSYEQYF.

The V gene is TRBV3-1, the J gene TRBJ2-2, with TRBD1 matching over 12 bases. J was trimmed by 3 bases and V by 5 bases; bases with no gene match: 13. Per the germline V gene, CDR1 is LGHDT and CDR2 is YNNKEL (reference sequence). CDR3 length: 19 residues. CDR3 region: CASSVGTGGAQRYTGELFF. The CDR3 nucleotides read TGTGCCAGCAGCGTTGGGACAGGGGGCGCCCAACGATACACCGGGGAGCTGTTTTTT. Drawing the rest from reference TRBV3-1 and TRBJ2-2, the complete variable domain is DTAVSQTPKYLVTQMGNDKSIKCEQNLGHDTMYWYKQDSKKFLKIMFSYNNKELIINETVPNRFSPKSPDKAHLNLHINSLELGDSAVYFCASSVGTGGAQRYTGELFFGEGSRLTVL.

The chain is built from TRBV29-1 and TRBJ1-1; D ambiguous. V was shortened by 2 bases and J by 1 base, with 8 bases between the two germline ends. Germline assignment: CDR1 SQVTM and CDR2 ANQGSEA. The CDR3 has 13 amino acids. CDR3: CSVEPGRNTEAFF. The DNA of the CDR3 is TGCAGCGTTGAACCCGGTCGGAACACTGAAGCTTTCTTT.

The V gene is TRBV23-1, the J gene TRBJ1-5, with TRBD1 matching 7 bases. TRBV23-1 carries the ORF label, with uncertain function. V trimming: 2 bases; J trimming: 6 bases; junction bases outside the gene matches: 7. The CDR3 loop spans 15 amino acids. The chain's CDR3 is CASSQRGQKRQPQHF. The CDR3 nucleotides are TGCGCCAGCAGTCAACGGGGACAGAAACGTCAGCCCCAGCATTTT.

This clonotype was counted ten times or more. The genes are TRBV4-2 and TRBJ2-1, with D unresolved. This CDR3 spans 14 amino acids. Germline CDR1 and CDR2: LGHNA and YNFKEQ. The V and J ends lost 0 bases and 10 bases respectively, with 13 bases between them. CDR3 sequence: CASSQDRGREEQFF. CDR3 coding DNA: TGTGCCAGCAGCCAAGATCGAGGTAGGGAAGAGCAGTTCTTC.

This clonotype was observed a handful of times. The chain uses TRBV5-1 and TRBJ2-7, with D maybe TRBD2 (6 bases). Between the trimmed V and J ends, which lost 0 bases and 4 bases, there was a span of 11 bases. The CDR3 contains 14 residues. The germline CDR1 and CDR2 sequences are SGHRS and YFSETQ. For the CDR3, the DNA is TGCGCCAGCAGCTTGGAGGCTAGCGATTACGAGCAGTACTTC. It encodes CASSLEASDYEQYF.

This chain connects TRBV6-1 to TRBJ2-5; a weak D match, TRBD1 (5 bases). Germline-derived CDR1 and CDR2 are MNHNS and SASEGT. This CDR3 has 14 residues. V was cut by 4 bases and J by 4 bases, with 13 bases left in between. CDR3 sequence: CASSAQGLPETQYF. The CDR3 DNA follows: TGTGCCAGCAGTGCGCAGGGCCTCCCAGAGACCCAGTACTTC.

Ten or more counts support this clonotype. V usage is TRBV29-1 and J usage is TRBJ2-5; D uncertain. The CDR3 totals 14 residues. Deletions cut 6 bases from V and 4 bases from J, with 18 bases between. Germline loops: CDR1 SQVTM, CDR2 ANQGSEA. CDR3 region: CSVSPPETRETQYF. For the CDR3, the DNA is TGCAGCGTGTCCCCGCCCGAGACGCGAGAGACCCAGTACTTC.

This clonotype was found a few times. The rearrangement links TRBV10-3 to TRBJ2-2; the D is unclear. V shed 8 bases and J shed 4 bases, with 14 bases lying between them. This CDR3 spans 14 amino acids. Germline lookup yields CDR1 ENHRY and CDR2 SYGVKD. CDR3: CAIGTGWGTGELFF. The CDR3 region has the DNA TGTGCCATCGGCACCGGTTGGGGCACCGGGGAGCTGTTTTTT.

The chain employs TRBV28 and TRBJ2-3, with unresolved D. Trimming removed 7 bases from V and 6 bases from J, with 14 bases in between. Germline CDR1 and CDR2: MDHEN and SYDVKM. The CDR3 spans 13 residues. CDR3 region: CASTMQVFDTQYF. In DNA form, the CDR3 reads TGTGCCAGCACGATGCAGGTCTTTGATACGCAGTATTTT.

CDR3 nucleotide sequence: TGCAGTGCTAGGGGTGCTAGCGGGGGGGCTTACGAGCAGTACTTC. Its protein is CSARGASGGAYEQYF. The chain has TRBV20-1 and TRBJ2-7; 12 bases align to TRBD2. From germline, CDR1 is DFQATT and CDR2 SNEGSKA (reference sequence). CDR3 length: 15 residues. V shed 3 bases and J 4 bases; nucleotides not matched to a gene: 7.

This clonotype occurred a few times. CDR3 amino acids: CSGTDGPNTEAFF. The CDR3 DNA is TGCAGTGGGACGGACGGTCCGAACACTGAAGCTTTCTTT. The chain employs TRBV20-1 and TRBJ1-1; D ambiguous. This CDR3 has 13 amino acids. Germline values: CDR1 DFQATT, CDR2 SNEGSKA (reference sequence). The V end was cut by 7 bases, the J end by 1 base, with 13 bases between.

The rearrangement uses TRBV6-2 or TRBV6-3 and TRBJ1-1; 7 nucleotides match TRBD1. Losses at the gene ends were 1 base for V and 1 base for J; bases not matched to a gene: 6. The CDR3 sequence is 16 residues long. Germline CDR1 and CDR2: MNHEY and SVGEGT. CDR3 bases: TGTGCCAGCAGTTACTTAGGGACAGACCAGAACACTGAAGCTTTCTTT. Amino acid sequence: CASSYLGTDQNTEAFF.